This T cell receptor (beta chain) was sequenced during a study of cytotoxic CD8 clonotypes in ibrutinib-treated CLL. As for the study in general: Each sample contained, on average, approximately 230,000 productive templates and roughly 100,000 productive rearrangements.

The assay was immunoSEQ multiplex PCR, and TCRdb's table has in-frame clones only and misses some. The repertoire holds approximately 120,000 clones, roughly 60% seen once, with approximately 35% in the top ten. V dropped 5 bases and J dropped 7 bases, with 9 bases sitting between them. Germline values: CDR1 SGHTA, CDR2 FQGNSA. This CDR3 has 12 residues. The source material was PBMCs, sampled after 24 months of ibrutinib treatment. This TCR was recovered from a human donor with chronic lymphocytic leukemia. The chain recombines TRBV7-2 with TRBJ2-1; possible D gene TRBD1, 6 bases. The CDR3 nucleotides read TGTGCCAGCAGCCTTAGGGGGAATGAGCAGTTCTTC. It specifies CASSLRGNEQFF. The complete variable domain, with remaining parts taken from reference TRBV7-2 and TRBJ2-1, reads GAGVSQSPSNKVTEKGKDVELRCDPISGHTALYWYRQSLGQGLEFLIYFQGNSAPDKSGLPSDRFSAERTGGSVSTLTIQRTQQEDSAVYLCASSLRGNEQFFGPGTRLTVL.